This TCR beta chain stems from a study of blood T cell repertoires in COVID-19. CDR3 length: 16 residues. V dropped 3 bases and J dropped 4; count of bases not matched to a gene: 12. Per the germline V gene, CDR1 is MGHRA and CDR2 is YSYEKL. Using immunoSEQ multiplex PCR, the repertoire was profiled, and TCRdb retains in-frame clones only, with some absent. The table records 210,000 or so clones, under 90% of them present only once. The source material was PBMCs or T cells enriched from blood (not recorded which). The source of this sequence is a woman aged 45-59 years who had been exposed to COVID-19. V gene TRBV4-1 combines with J gene TRBJ2-7, with 7 bases matching TRBD1. The CDR3 nucleotides are TGCGCCAGCAGCCAGGGAGTGTCGGGACAGAGATACGAGCAGTACTTC. Translation gives CASSQGVSGQRYEQYF.